One T cell receptor beta chain is described in this entry. This CDR3 has 15 residues. The V segment lost 1 base and the J segment 3 bases; nucleotides outside the gene matches: 2. The V gene's germline CDR1 is MNHNS and CDR2 SASEGT. The sample belongs to a study of blood T cell repertoires in COVID-19. As for the study in general: PBMCs, B-cell-depleted T cells, or T cells were the source of the cDNA or gDNA that made up the material.

Profiling relied on immunoSEQ multiplex PCR, and the TCRdb table lists in-frame clones only, not all of them. The sample has fewer than 250,000 clones, approximately 90% seen once; the top ten hold under 5%. The rearrangement uses TRBV6-1 and TRBJ1-5; 8 bases match TRBD1. Sequenced input: peripheral blood. This sequence originates from a human donor in a cohort sampled during active COVID-19. In DNA form, the CDR3 reads TGTGCCAGCAGTGAAGGGGACAGGACCAATCAGCCCCAGCATTTT. It specifies CASSEGDRTNQPQHF.